This T cell receptor beta chain was obtained from a study of cytomegalovirus exposure and HLA in healthy donors. Findings of the study overall: Most TCR beta V segments were productive about 90% or about 30% of the time in an earlier analysis. Presence/absence analyses took donor sequencing depth as roughly uniform.

A single count supports this clone. The antigen is unknown. Vbeta (60) and Jbeta (13) primers were used in the PCR. Method: immunoSEQ multiplex PCR; TCRdb's copy keeps in-frame clones and lacks some. The table records about 110,000 clones, about three quarters of them present only once. This sequence originates from a boy aged 10-17 years in good health and CMV-seronegative. The sequencing sample was made of PBMCs.

The DNA for the CDR3 is TGTGCCTGGATCCCTCGCCTGGGGGGATACGAGCAGTACTTC. Translation: CAWIPRLGGYEQYF. The chain uses TRBV30 and TRBJ2-7, with D tentatively TRBD2 (6 bases). V dropped 4 bases and J dropped 4 bases, with 17 bases sitting between them. This CDR3 spans 14 amino acids. The germline V gene has CDR1 GTSNPN and CDR2 SVGIG (reference sequence). Drawing the rest from reference TRBV30 and TRBJ2-7, the complete variable domain is SQTIHQWPATLVQPVGSPLSLECTVEGTSNPNLYWYRQAAGRGLQLLFYSVGIGQISSEVPQNLSASRPQDRQFILSSKKLLLSDSGFYLCAWIPRLGGYEQYFGPGTRLTVT.